This TCR beta chain is drawn from a study of blood T cell repertoires in COVID-19. Overall study context: COVID-19 samples from acute and convalescent phases originated in the United States, Italy and Spain. Nucleic acid was either cDNA or gDNA, and it came from T cells, B-cell-depleted T cells, or PBMCs.

Losses at the gene ends were 3 bases for V and 7 bases for J; bases not matched to a gene: 2. Germline V CDR1 and CDR2: LGHDT, YNNKEL (reference sequence). The CDR3 length is 12 residues. Authors' methods: Estimated nucleated cell counts came from reference gene primer amplification. Data came from immunoSEQ multiplex PCR; TCRdb stores just in-frame clones and leaves some out. V and J calls and clone size come straight from that table; D and trimming were deduced from the DNA. The sample shows over 300,000 clones, more than 70% of them seen only once. The receptor was isolated from a woman between 45 and 60 years old with acute or convalescent COVID-19. The chain uses TRBV3-1 (or the pseudogene TRBV3-2) and TRBJ2-7; 8 bases line up with TRBD1. The specimen sequenced was peripheral blood. The CDR3 is CASSQYRGEQYV. For the CDR3, the DNA is TGTGCCAGCAGCCAGTACAGGGGGGAGCAGTACGTC.